This T cell receptor (beta chain) came from a study of T cells in Graves' hyperthyroidism and ophthalmopathy. Fresh peripheral blood, 10 ml, was the source of the PBMCs. RNA transcripts provided the source from which TCR beta CDR3 regions were amplified. RT-PCR in the first round (using the HTBI primer set) targeted the TCR CDR3. Each CDR3 protein is one row after TCRdb ran MiXCR on the multiplex PCR reads. The data show fewer than 200,000 distinct CDR3 sequences, more than 15% seen once. This clonotype was counted ten times or more. Its target is unknown. Whole-study findings and limits: The model identified upcoming ophthalmopathy a median roughly 6 months ahead of onset. In the analysis, a 13 V-J model separated ophthalmopathy from stable hyperthyroidism. Most thyroid clonotypes with frequency above 0.001 were detected in blood.

This CDR3 has 12 amino acids. From germline, CDR1 is MGHDK and CDR2 SYGVNS. The V end was cut by 1 base, the J end by 5 bases, with 4 bases between. The receptor was derived from a woman aged 50 to 65 with Graves' hyperthyroidism. The V gene is TRBV25-1, the J gene TRBJ2-3; D unresolved. The material sequenced was blood. CDR3 sequence: CASSEWGDTQYF. The CDR3 DNA is TGTGCCAGCAGTGAATGGGGAGATACGCAGTATTTT.